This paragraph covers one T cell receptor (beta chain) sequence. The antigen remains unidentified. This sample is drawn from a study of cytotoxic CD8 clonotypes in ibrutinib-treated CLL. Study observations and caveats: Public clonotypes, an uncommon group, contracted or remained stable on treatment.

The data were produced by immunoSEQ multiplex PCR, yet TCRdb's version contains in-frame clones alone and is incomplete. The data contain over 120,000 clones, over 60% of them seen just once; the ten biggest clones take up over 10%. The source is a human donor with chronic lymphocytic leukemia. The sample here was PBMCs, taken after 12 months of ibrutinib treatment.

CDR3 sequence (DNA): TGCGCCAGCAGCCAAACATGGTCCCCCACATTGGAGCAGTACTTC. Its translation: CASSQTWSPTLEQYF. The gene calls are TRBV4-3 and TRBJ2-7; D call uncertain. Germline CDR1 reads LGHNA; CDR2 reads YSLEER. The CDR3 loop spans 15 amino acids. Between the trimmed V and J ends, which lost 2 bases and 7 bases, there was a span of 18 bases.